The rows below give T cell receptor beta chains drawn from one sample of a study of T cells in Graves' hyperthyroidism and ophthalmopathy. MiXCR, applied by TCRdb to the multiplex PCR reads, yields one record per CDR3 protein. The sample consists of around 55,000 distinct CDR3 sequences, 48% of them appearing once. Sequencing used blood. Receptor source: a woman in her forties or fifties with Graves' ophthalmopathy. Both conserved end residues are part of each CDR3. A D gene is named only where the DNA matches it firmly. Rows give clone size only sometimes, using once, few, many, or a class for an expanded clone.

j_call: TRBJ1-1; v_call: TRBV11-3; clone_size: NA; d_call: NA; cdr3_nt: TGTGCCAGCAGCCCAGGTCGCGGGGTGAACACTGAAGCTTTCTTT; cdr3_aa: CASSPGRGVNTEAFF
j_call: TRBJ1-1; v_call: TRBV12-3/TRBV12-4; clone_size: NA; d_call: NA; cdr3_nt: TGTGCCAGAACATACTCGAGGAACACTGAAGCTTTCTTT; cdr3_aa: CARTYSRNTEAFF
j_call: TRBJ2-7; v_call: TRBV10-3; clone_size: many; d_call: TRBD1; cdr3_nt: TGTGCCATCAGCCGGGACAGCCCCTACGAGCAGTACTTC; cdr3_aa: CAISRDSPYEQYF
j_call: TRBJ2-4; v_call: TRBV19; clone_size: many; d_call: NA; cdr3_nt: TGTGCCAGTAGTATAGGGCAGGTAGTCAAAAACATTCAGTACTTC; cdr3_aa: CASSIGQVVKNIQYF
j_call: TRBJ1-6; v_call: TRBV6-1; clone_size: NA; d_call: NA; cdr3_nt: TGTGCCGGCAGTGAAGCGCGCGGTCAGGGAGCCTATAATTCACCCCTCCACTTT; cdr3_aa: CAGSEARGQGAYNSPLHF
j_call: TRBJ2-7; v_call: TRBV29-1; clone_size: NA; d_call: TRBD1; cdr3_nt: TGCAGCGTTGCCGGGACAGGGGGCTACGAGCAGTACTTC; cdr3_aa: CSVAGTGGYEQYF
j_call: TRBJ1-2; v_call: TRBV24-1; clone_size: NA; d_call: NA; cdr3_nt: TGTGCCACCAAGGGGAGGTTACACTATGGCTACACCTTC; cdr3_aa: CATKGRLHYGYTF
j_call: TRBJ1-1; v_call: TRBV6-5; clone_size: many; d_call: TRBD1; cdr3_nt: TGTGCCAGCAGTTCCGGACAGGTCACTGAAGCTTTCTTT; cdr3_aa: CASSSGQVTEAFF
j_call: TRBJ1-1; v_call: TRBV24-1; clone_size: few; d_call: NA; cdr3_nt: TGTGCCACCAGGACGGACGATGACGCGGAAGCTTTCTTT; cdr3_aa: CATRTDDDAEAFF
j_call: TRBJ1-1; v_call: TRBV10-3; clone_size: many; d_call: NA; cdr3_nt: TGTGCCATCAGTGAGGAGGGTAGGGGAGTGAACACTGAAGCTTTCTTT; cdr3_aa: CAISEEGRGVNTEAFF